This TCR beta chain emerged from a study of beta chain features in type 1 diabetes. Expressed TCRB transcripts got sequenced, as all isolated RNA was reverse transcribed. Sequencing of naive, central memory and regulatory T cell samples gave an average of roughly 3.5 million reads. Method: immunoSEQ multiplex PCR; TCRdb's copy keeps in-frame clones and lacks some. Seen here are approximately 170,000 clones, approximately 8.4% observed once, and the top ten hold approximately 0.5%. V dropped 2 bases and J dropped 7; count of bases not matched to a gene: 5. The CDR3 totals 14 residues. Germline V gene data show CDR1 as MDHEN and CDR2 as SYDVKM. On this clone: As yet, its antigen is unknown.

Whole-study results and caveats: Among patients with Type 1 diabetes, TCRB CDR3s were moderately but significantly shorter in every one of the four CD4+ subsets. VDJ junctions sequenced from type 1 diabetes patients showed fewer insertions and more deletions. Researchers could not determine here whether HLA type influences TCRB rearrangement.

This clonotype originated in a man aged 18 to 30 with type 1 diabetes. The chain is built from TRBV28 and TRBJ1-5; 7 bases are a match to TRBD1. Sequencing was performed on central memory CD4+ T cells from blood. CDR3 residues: CASSLGDRRQPQHF. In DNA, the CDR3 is TGTGCCAGCAGTTTAGGGGACAGACGCCAGCCCCAGCATTTT.